This T cell receptor (beta chain) was obtained from a study of CD8+CD57+ T cells in acquired aplastic anemia. Findings of the study overall: Both patients and controls carried the same twenty-nine CD8+ CDR3 sequences.

Patients chosen for sequencing had CD8+CD57+ cells that had expanded, as shown by flow cytometry. To note about this clonotype: The antigen remains unidentified.

Genomic DNA constituted the template upon which TCR beta VDJ and CDR3 profiling was performed. Each CDR3 protein is one row after TCRdb ran MiXCR on the reads. The repertoire holds roughly 160,000 distinct CDR3 sequences, with about 45% as singletons. The germline V gene has CDR1 SNHLY and CDR2 FYNNEI. The CDR3 is made up of 12 amino acids. Deletions cut 8 bases from V and 0 bases from J, with 7 bases between. Material: sorted CD4+, CD8+, or CD8+CD57+ T cells (not recorded which) from PBMCs. This chain uses TRBV2 with TRBJ1-1, with no clear D. The TCR sequence derives from a human donor with aplastic anemia. The CDR3 bases are TGTGCCAGCCCTACTATGAACACTGAAGCTTTCTTT. Translating gives CASPTMNTEAFF.